This is a list of T cell receptor beta chains from one sample in a study of regulatory T cells in long-lasting Graves disease. Via MiXCR, TCRdb re-called the multiplex PCR reads, giving one row per CDR3 protein. The table includes fewer than 550,000 distinct CDR3 sequences, about 15% detected once. The same specimen was also included in a second study, on T cells in Graves' hyperthyroidism and ophthalmopathy.

The sample consisted of peripheral blood mononuclear cells (PBMCs), taken at new diagnosis, from a patient treated with antithyroid drugs. Receptors were obtained from a woman aged 35-65 years with Graves disease. Both conserved end residues are part of each CDR3. Fields, in order: D gene, V gene, clone size, J gene, CDR3 protein, CDR3 DNA. The D gene is left open where the match is weak. For some rows the clone size is stated as once, few or many, or as a class when expanded; others skip it.

>-|TRBV18|many|TRBJ1-1
CASSPTRGGETEAFF
TGTGCCAGCTCACCAACCAGGGGAGGGGAGACTGAAGCTTTCTTT
>TRBD1|TRBV19|few|TRBJ1-6
CASSPSTGDASF
TGTGCCAGTAGTCCCTCGACAGGGGATGCCTCGTTT
>TRBD1|TRBV19|-|TRBJ1-1
CASSPTLQGVNTEAFF
TGTGCCAGTAGTCCGACACTACAGGGGGTTAACACTGAAGCTTTCTTT
>TRBD2|TRBV2|many|TRBJ2-1
CASSELASGGNEQFF
TGTGCCAGCAGTGAATTGGCTAGCGGGGGTAATGAGCAGTTCTTC
>-|TRBV10-2|-|TRBJ2-1
CASTNPTGMWGYNEQFF
TGCGCCAGCACAAACCCCACAGGGATGTGGGGGTACAATGAGCAGTTCTTC
>TRBD2|TRBV15|-|TRBJ2-3
CATSRDLAGGPYTQYF
TGTGCCACCAGCAGAGATTTAGCGGGAGGTCCTTATACGCAGTATTTT
>-|TRBV30|-|TRBJ1-2
CAYRGRPHGYTF
TGTGCCTACCGGGGAAGGCCGCACGGCTACACCTTC
>-|TRBV10-3|many|TRBJ2-7
CATGYREAYEQYF
TGTGCCACCGGATACAGGGAGGCCTACGAGCAGTACTTC
>-|TRBV7-9|many|TRBJ1-1
CASSGTATEQAFF
TGTGCCAGCAGCGGAACTGCTACAGAGCAAGCTTTCTTT
>TRBD1|TRBV3-1|many|TRBJ1-6
CASSQGTGVASPLHF
TGTGCCAGCAGCCAAGGGACAGGGGTTGCTTCACCCCTCCACTTT
>TRBD1|TRBV7-8|many|TRBJ2-3
CASSPPTGQLMGTDTQYF
TGTGCCAGCAGCCCGCCTACGGGACAGCTGATGGGCACAGATACGCAGTATTTT
>TRBD2|TRBV18|many|TRBJ2-3
CASSATSGSTDTQYF
TGTGCCAGCTCAGCGACTAGCGGGAGCACAGATACGCAGTATTTT
>-|TRBV27|many|TRBJ2-7
CASGDGDSYEQYF
TGTGCCAGCGGGGACGGTGACTCCTACGAGCAGTACTTC
>-|TRBV27|few|TRBJ2-7
CASSLSRARRDEQYF
TGTGCCAGCAGTTTGTCACGAGCGAGGAGGGACGAGCAGTACTTC
>-|TRBV10-3|many|TRBJ1-2
CAISDNTYGYTF
TGTGCCATCAGTGACAACACCTATGGCTACACCTTC
>-|TRBV6-1|-|TRBJ1-4
CASSPGLLQEKLFF
TGTGCCAGCAGTCCGGGGCTTCTCCAGGAAAAACTGTTTTTT
>-|TRBV12-3/TRBV12-4|many|TRBJ1-5
CASRGGGLYQPQHF
TGTGCCAGCAGGGGGGGGGGGTTATATCAGCCCCAGCATTTT
>-|TRBV18|many|TRBJ1-4
CASSPPQGREEKLFF
TGTGCCAGCTCACCACCGCAGGGGCGGGAGGAAAAACTGTTTTTT
>TRBD1|TRBV3-1|many|TRBJ1-1
CASSQDQGGAEAFF
TGTGCCAGCAGCCAAGATCAGGGGGGAGCTGAAGCTTTCTTT
>-|TRBV4-1|few|TRBJ1-3
CASTRGQGPGNTIYF
TGCGCCAGCACCCGAGGGCAGGGTCCTGGAAACACCATATATTTT
>-|TRBV2|many|TRBJ1-2
CARKTPSYGYTF
TGTGCCAGAAAAACACCCAGTTATGGCTACACCTTC
>-|TRBV10-3|-|TRBJ1-6
CAISEAAGNQNSPLHF
TGTGCCATCAGTGAGGCGGCCGGCAATCAGAATTCACCCCTCCACTTT
>-|TRBV7-9|many|TRBJ2-3
CASSLIVSGAPTDTQYF
TGTGCCAGCAGCTTAATTGTCTCGGGGGCCCCCACAGATACGCAGTATTTT
>-|TRBV2|many|TRBJ1-1
CASSEYTREAFF
TGTGCCAGCAGTGAATACACCCGTGAAGCTTTCTTT
>TRBD2|TRBV3-1|few|TRBJ2-2
CASSQGVRAGAGELFF
TGTGCCAGCAGCCAAGGCGTCAGGGCGGGGGCCGGGGAGCTGTTTTTT
>TRBD1|TRBV29-1|few|TRBJ1-1
CSVGTALNTEAFF
TGCAGCGTGGGGACAGCCTTGAACACTGAAGCTTTCTTT
>TRBD1|TRBV7-9|-|TRBJ2-1
CASSLSRDRVGNEQFF
TGTGCCAGCAGCTTATCCCGGGACAGGGTGGGCAATGAGCAGTTCTTC
>TRBD1|TRBV5-1|many|TRBJ1-4
CASSPSTGGVEKLFF
TGCGCCAGCAGCCCCTCCACAGGGGGCGTTGAAAAACTGTTTTTT
>-|TRBV27|many|TRBJ1-1
CASSQAPGHGQFTEAFF
TGTGCCAGCAGCCAGGCCCCTGGCCACGGACAGTTCACTGAAGCTTTCTTT
>-|TRBV9|-|TRBJ1-2
CASERTDYGYTF
TGTGCCAGCGAGCGGACTGACTATGGCTACACCTTC
>-|TRBV18|-|TRBJ1-4
CASSPDDSHINEKLFF
TGTGCCAGCTCACCCGATGACAGCCACATTAATGAAAAACTGTTTTTT
>-|TRBV24-1|many|TRBJ1-1
CATSDEDSLGEAFF
TGTGCCACCAGTGATGAGGACAGCCTAGGTGAAGCTTTCTTT
>TRBD1|TRBV29-1|-|TRBJ2-7
CSVTPQGVGEQYF
TGCAGCGTCACCCCACAGGGGGTAGGGGAGCAGTACTTC
>-|TRBV3-1|few|TRBJ2-5
CATKTGGRETQYF
TGTGCCACCAAGACCGGGGGGCGAGAGACCCAGTACTTC
>-|TRBV25-1|few|TRBJ2-5
CASSEAGATYQETQYF
TGTGCCAGCAGTGAAGCAGGGGCGACGTACCAAGAGACCCAGTACTTC
>-|TRBV2|many|TRBJ1-2
CASTSGPQKSYGYTF
TGTGCCAGCACCTCGGGACCGCAGAAAAGTTATGGCTACACCTTC
>-|TRBV12-3/TRBV12-4|many|TRBJ2-1
CASSFDGGAGEQFF
TGTGCCAGCAGTTTCGACGGGGGCGCGGGGGAGCAGTTCTTC
>-|TRBV12-3/TRBV12-4|many|TRBJ1-3
CASDRGDSGNTIYF
TGTGCCAGCGATAGGGGTGACAGCGGAAACACCATATATTTT
>-|TRBV11-2|few|TRBJ2-6
CASSPVQGRANVLTF
TGTGCCAGCAGCCCGGTGCAGGGTAGGGCCAACGTCCTGACTTTC
>TRBD2|TRBV29-1|few|TRBJ2-1
CSVVLANRRYEQFF
TGCAGCGTTGTACTAGCGAACAGACGATATGAGCAGTTCTTC
>-|TRBV7-9|few|TRBJ1-6
CASSSRGGTNSPLHF
TGTGCCAGCAGCTCAAGAGGCGGCACTAATTCACCCCTCCACTTT
>-|TRBV7-9|-|TRBJ1-4
CASSSRSGATNEKLFF
TGTGCCAGCAGCTCTCGATCGGGGGCAACTAATGAAAAACTGTTTTTT
>-|TRBV10-3|-|TRBJ1-2
CAISESAAGDYYGYTF
TGTGCCATCAGTGAGTCGGCGGCAGGAGATTACTATGGCTACACCTTC
>-|TRBV9|few|TRBJ2-7
CASSDVGGSYEQYF
TGTGCCAGCAGCGACGTGGGGGGCTCCTACGAGCAGTACTTC
>-|TRBV20-1|-|TRBJ1-3
CSARRGESGNTIYF
TGCAGTGCTAGGAGGGGGGAATCTGGAAACACCATATATTTT
>TRBD1|TRBV2|few|TRBJ2-7
CASSEAGQAYEQYF
TGTGCCAGCAGTGAAGCAGGACAGGCCTACGAGCAGTACTTC
>TRBD1|TRBV28|few|TRBJ2-7
CASQQGAGRIYEQYF
TGTGCCTCTCAGCAGGGGGCAGGGAGGATCTACGAGCAGTACTTC
>-|TRBV7-9|-|TRBJ2-5
CASSYLAPPGETQYF
TGTGCCAGCAGCTACCTAGCGCCCCCCGGGGAGACCCAGTACTTC
>TRBD1|TRBV10-2|many|TRBJ1-2
CASRLTGTGDYGYTF
TGCGCCAGCAGGCTTACTGGGACAGGGGACTATGGCTACACCTTC
>TRBD2|TRBV7-9|-|TRBJ2-7
CASESSGRGNSREQYF
TGTGCCAGCGAATCTAGCGGGCGGGGGAACTCTCGGGAGCAGTACTTC
>-|TRBV5-1|many|TRBJ1-2
CASRRQDGWGYGYTF
TGCGCCAGCAGGCGTCAGGATGGCTGGGGCTATGGCTACACCTTC
>TRBD2|TRBV6-1|-|TRBJ2-5
CASSRVAGGRETQYF
TGTGCCAGCAGTAGGGTAGCGGGGGGGCGAGAGACCCAGTACTTC
>-|TRBV5-1|few|TRBJ2-1
CASSDSSGGGNEQFF
TGCGCCAGCAGCGATTCCTCTGGCGGAGGTAATGAGCAGTTCTTC
>-|TRBV6-1|-|TRBJ2-7
CASKGGGTYEQYF
TGTGCCAGCAAGGGGGGCGGGACCTACGAGCAGTACTTC
>TRBD1|TRBV7-9|-|TRBJ1-1
CASSGRGRQGTMNTEAFF
TGTGCCAGCAGCGGTAGGGGTCGACAGGGGACAATGAACACTGAAGCTTTCTTT